A single sample gave rise to the 30 T cell receptor beta chains below, sequenced in a study of T cells in Graves' hyperthyroidism and ophthalmopathy. RNA transcripts were the template for amplifying TCR beta CDR3 regions. The HTBI primer set was used in a first-round RT-PCR of the TCR CDR3. Each CDR3 protein gets one entry after TCRdb re-called the multiplex PCR reads with MiXCR. The data show nearly 600,000 distinct CDR3 sequences, approximately 14% seen once. The specimen was blood. The receptors here all came from a woman aged 25 to 39 with Graves' hyperthyroidism that later progressed to Graves' ophthalmopathy.

This clonotype has ten or more counts. The J gene is TRBJ1-1, the V gene TRBV5-1, with D maybe TRBD1 (6 bases). The CDR3 length is 16 residues. Trimming shortened V by 2 bases and J by 1 base, and 15 bases separated the two germline ends. Germline V gene sequence: CDR1 SGHRS, CDR2 YFSETQ. CDR3 coding DNA: TGCGCCAGCAGCTTCTCGACAGGACTTAAGAACACTGAAGCTTTCTTT. It is translated as CASSFSTGLKNTEAFF. The full variable domain, its missing parts supplied by reference TRBV5-1 and TRBJ1-1, is KAGVTQTPRYLIKTRGQQVTLSCSPISGHRSVSWYQQTPGQGLQFLFEYFSETQRNKGNFPGRFSGRQFSNSRSEMNVSTLELGDSALYLCASSFSTGLKNTEAFFGQGTRLTVV.

This clonotype was seen ten or more times. V usage is TRBV6-1 and J usage is TRBJ1-5, with D uncertain. Looked up from germline, CDR1 is MNHNS and CDR2 is SASEGT. This CDR3 is built from 13 residues. V was trimmed by 7 bases and J by 6 bases, leaving 13 bases between them. The CDR3 protein is CASNREWGQPQHF. In nucleotides, the CDR3 is TGTGCCAGCAATCGAGAATGGGGTCAGCCCCAGCATTTT.

This clonotype was recorded many times. The gene calls are TRBV12-3 or TRBV12-4 and TRBJ1-1; perhaps TRBD1 as D (6 bases). Trimming stripped 5 bases from V and 4 bases from J, with 8 bases between. CDR3 length: 12 residues. This CDR3 reads CASSKTGTEAFF. DNA of the CDR3: TGTGCCAGCAGTAAGACAGGCACTGAAGCTTTCTTT.

The genes are TRBV29-1 and TRBJ1-1; maybe TRBD1 (5 bases). The V end lost 6 bases, the J end lost 2 bases, and 13 bases lay between the germline ends. Germline values: CDR1 SQVTM, CDR2 ANQGSEA. The CDR3 is 13 amino acids. The CDR3 region is CSVKQGGNTEAFF. CDR3 nucleotide sequence: TGCAGCGTGAAGCAGGGCGGTAACACTGAAGCTTTCTTT.

The chain is built from TRBV30 and TRBJ2-5; maybe TRBD2 (6 bases). Trimming left V 5 bases short and J 4 bases short, with 14 bases between. CDR3 length: 13 amino acids. The V gene's germline CDR1 is GTSNPN and CDR2 SVGIG (reference sequence). The DNA of the CDR3 is TGTGCCTGGTCCCGGGACTTCGCAGAGACCCAGTACTTC. It yields the protein CAWSRDFAETQYF.

The chain links TRBV10-2 to TRBJ1-6; D remains ambiguous. With 7 bases removed from V and 9 bases from J, the gap between germline ends came to 16 bases. CDR3 length: 14 residues. The germline V gene has CDR1 WSHSY and CDR2 SAAADI. The CDR3 sequence is CASKRGSVGSPLHF. The CDR3 coding sequence is TGCGCCAGCAAGAGAGGCAGTGTCGGTTCACCCCTCCACTTT.

There are many counts of this clonotype. This chain connects TRBV12-3 or TRBV12-4 to TRBJ2-7; D could derive from TRBD1 or TRBD2 (5 bases each). The length of the CDR3 is 15 residues. The V gene lost 6 bases and the J gene lost 3 bases, with 18 bases spanning the gap. The CDR3 coding sequence is TGTGCCAGCAGCCGAAAACTGGGACCCAACTACGAGCAGTACTTC. It translates to CASSRKLGPNYEQYF.

This chain joins TRBV13 and TRBJ1-1; the match to TRBD1 covers 10 bases. Trimming removed 4 bases from V and 7 bases from J; junction bases left unmatched: 30. The CDR3 has 22 amino acids. Germline CDR1 PRHDT, CDR2 FYEKMQ (reference sequence). CDR3 sequence reads: CASSSRVHIVGQGEGDKDEAFF. CDR3 sequence (DNA): TGTGCCAGCAGCTCCCGAGTCCATATAGTTGGACAGGGGGAAGGTGATAAGGATGAAGCTTTCTTT.

This clonotype has ten or more counts. The chain couples TRBV27 to TRBJ1-1; a possible D gene is TRBD1 (6 bases). The germline gives CDR1 MNHEY, CDR2 SMNVEV (reference sequence). The CDR3 is 14 residues long. The V and J ends lost 3 bases and 5 bases respectively, with 13 bases between them. DNA for the CDR3: TGTGCCAGCAGTTTGGCGGGGGCGCGTACTGAAGCTTTCTTT. It encodes CASSLAGARTEAFF.

Many counts were recorded for this clonotype. The CDR3 region is CASSPGLAGGPNQETQYF. The DNA of the CDR3 is TGCGCCAGCAGCCCAGGACTAGCGGGAGGGCCGAACCAAGAGACCCAGTACTTC. The rearrangement links TRBV5-1 to TRBJ2-5; TRBD2 agrees at 15 bases. CDR3 length: 18 residues. The junction had 7 bases not matched to a gene; V was cut back by 4 bases and J by 0 bases. The germline CDR1 and CDR2 sequences are SGHRS and YFSETQ.

This chain joins TRBV2 and TRBJ2-3; no definite D call. This CDR3 contains 12 residues. The V end lost 7 bases, the J end lost 6 bases, and 11 bases lay between the germline ends. The germline V gene encodes CDR1 SNHLY and CDR2 FYNNEI. This chain's CDR3 is CASTDGADTQYF. The CDR3 DNA reads as TGTGCCAGCACGGACGGCGCCGATACGCAGTATTTT.

This clonotype was counted ten times or more. The chain joins TRBV6-2 or TRBV6-3 to TRBJ2-7; unclear D gene. V was cut by 4 bases and J by 6 bases, with 19 bases left in between. CDR3 length: 15 residues. Germline V lookup: CDR1 MNHEY, CDR2 SVGEGT. The CDR3 coding sequence is TGTGCCAGCAGTTTAACGACCGGCGACTCGGCCGAGCAGTACTTC. Translating gives CASSLTTGDSAEQYF.

This rearrangement joins TRBV5-1 to TRBJ2-1; the D gene is possibly TRBD2 (6 bases). V was shortened by 4 bases and J by 4 bases, with 15 bases between the two germline ends. This CDR3 is built from 15 residues. CDR1 is SGHRS and CDR2 is YFSETQ in the germline V gene. The CDR3 DNA sequence: TGCGCCAGCAGCCCCGGGACTGAGGGTTACAATGAGCAGTTCTTC. It is translated as CASSPGTEGYNEQFF.

This clonotype was counted many times. The V call is TRBV7-2, the J call TRBJ2-3, with unresolved D. CDR3 size: 14 residues. The V and J ends lost 6 bases and 0 bases respectively, with 10 bases between them. The V gene's germline CDR1 is SGHTA and CDR2 FQGNSA. The CDR3 bases are TGTGCCAGCAGGGTCCCCGCTAGCACAGATACGCAGTATTTT. This translates into CASRVPASTDTQYF.

Turning to this clonotype: With a much larger clone just one base away, this may be a read error. The rearrangement uses TRBV5-4 and TRBJ1-2; D is unclear. CDR3 length: 16 amino acids. Germline V CDR1 and CDR2: SGHNT, YYREEE (reference sequence). The V and J ends lost 4 bases and 0 bases respectively, with 16 bases between them. The CDR3 protein is CASSRETLGSNYGYTF. CDR3 nucleotide sequence: TGTGCCAGCAGCCGGGAAACACTCGGATCTAACTATGGCTACACCTTC.

This clonotype has at least ten counts. At one boundary the junction diverges from the germline segment, which might be a read error. J is TRBJ1-2 and V is TRBV6-1; D remains ambiguous. The CDR3 has 14 residues. Germline assignment: CDR1 MNHNS and CDR2 SASEGT. CDR3 residues: CASREGGGNYGYTF. The CDR3 region has the DNA TGTGCCAGCAGGGAAGGAGGCGGTAACTATGGCTACACCTTC.

This clonotype was recorded at least ten times. The CDR3 here is CASSQEYRAGGKTQYF. CDR3 DNA: TGCGCCAGCAGCCAAGAATATAGAGCGGGAGGGAAGACCCAGTACTTC. V usage is TRBV4-1 and J usage is TRBJ2-5; 10 nucleotides agree with TRBD2. Germline values: CDR1 MGHRA, CDR2 YSYEKL. V trimming: 0 bases; J trimming: 6 bases; junction bases outside the gene matches: 7. The CDR3 extends over 16 amino acids.

This clonotype came up many times. The CDR3, as DNA: TGCAGCGTTCTGGTGGAGCGGACCTACAATGAGCAGTTCTTC. This encodes CSVLVERTYNEQFF. The genes are TRBV29-1 and TRBJ2-1; a weak D match, TRBD2 (5 bases). The germline V and J ends were trimmed by 5 bases and 2 bases, with 13 bases remaining between them. CDR3 size: 14 residues. The germline gives CDR1 SQVTM, CDR2 ANQGSEA.

The table lists this clonotype with many counts. The chain employs TRBV28 and TRBJ1-1; D is perhaps TRBD1 (6 bases). The V gene's germline CDR1 is MDHEN and CDR2 SYDVKM. The CDR3 spans 14 residues. Trimming removed 4 bases from V and 7 bases from J, with 16 bases in between. The CDR3 DNA is TGTGCCAGCAGTTCACCCCGGACAGCCTTTGAAGCTTTCTTT. This codes for CASSSPRTAFEAFF.

The rearrangement links TRBV11-3 to TRBJ2-3; a possible D gene is TRBD2 (5 bases). The CDR3 loop spans 15 amino acids. Trimming pared 5 bases from V and 4 bases from J, leaving 16 bases between. Germline V lookup: CDR1 SGHNT, CDR2 YENEEA. CDR3 in amino acids: CASSPGRFSADTQYF. The CDR3 DNA reads TGTGCCAGCAGCCCCGGACGGTTTAGCGCAGATACGCAGTATTTT.

For this clonotype: This may be a read error: a much more frequent sequence differs by one nucleotide. DNA of the CDR3: TGCGGCGTTAGACTAGCGGGATACAATGAGCAGTTCTTC. As protein: CGVRLAGYNEQFF. The chain uses TRBV29-1 and TRBJ2-1; 11 nucleotides line up with TRBD2. The CDR3 loop spans 13 amino acids. Germline lookup yields CDR1 SQVTM and CDR2 ANQGSEA.

V is TRBV4-1 and J is TRBJ2-7, with 7 bases that match TRBD2. Trimming removed 1 base from V and 0 bases from J; junction bases left unmatched: 6. CDR3 size: 16 residues. From germline, CDR1 is MGHRA and CDR2 YSYEKL. The CDR3 region is CASSQASLADSYEQYF. In nucleotides, the CDR3 is TGCGCCAGCAGCCAAGCAAGTCTAGCGGACTCCTACGAGCAGTACTTC.

This clonotype was counted ten times or more. The rearrangement joins TRBV7-2 to TRBJ1-1; D is unclear. This CDR3 is 14 amino acids long. V was shortened by 2 bases and J by 3 bases, with 10 bases between the two germline ends. In germline, CDR1 is SGHTA, CDR2 FQGNSA. The CDR3 DNA reads TGTGCCAGCAGCTTAACCGGGCTAGACACTGAAGCTTTCTTT. Translated, it gives CASSLTGLDTEAFF.

CDR3 in amino acids: CASRELAGEADTQYF. As DNA, the CDR3 is TGTGCCAGCAGGGAACTAGCGGGCGAGGCAGATACGCAGTATTTT. The gene calls are TRBV6-1 and TRBJ2-3; the match to TRBD2 covers 9 bases. CDR1 MNHNS and CDR2 SASEGT come from the germline V gene. With V trimmed by 6 bases and J by 4 bases, 8 bases remained unmatched. The length of the CDR3 is 15 residues.

This clonotype was seen many times. The gene calls are TRBV28 and TRBJ2-7; D unclear. The CDR3 loop spans 13 amino acids. Trimming removed 6 bases from V and 6 bases from J, with 15 bases in between. Looked up from germline, CDR1 is MDHEN and CDR2 is SYDVKM. CDR3 in amino acids: CASRGDGLGEQYF. CDR3 in DNA: TGTGCCAGCAGAGGAGATGGGTTAGGCGAGCAGTACTTC.

This clonotype was observed many times. The chain has TRBV12-3 or TRBV12-4 and TRBJ1-1; TRBD1 matches 8 bases. CDR3 length: 15 amino acids. The J segment lost 2 bases and the V segment lost 6 bases, leaving 8 bases of the junction unmatched. DNA for the CDR3: TGTGCCAGCAGGGGGGACAGGAAAATAAACACTGAAGCTTTCTTT. Its protein product is CASRGDRKINTEAFF.

This clonotype was seen only a few times. V usage is TRBV6-1 and J usage is TRBJ2-1; no clear D gene. Germline values: CDR1 MNHNS, CDR2 SASEGT. V gave up 7 bases and J gave up 3 bases, with 13 bases separating them. The CDR3 has 14 residues. CDR3 loop: CASTPGVGYNEQFF. CDR3 nucleotide sequence: TGTGCCAGCACTCCCGGCGTGGGCTACAATGAGCAGTTCTTC.

Ten or more counts support this clonotype. This rearrangement joins TRBV6-5 to TRBJ2-7; TRBD1 matches 7 bases. Germline V CDR1 and CDR2: MNHEY, SVGAGI. This CDR3 contains 17 residues. Losses at the gene ends were 0 bases for V and 7 bases for J; bases not matched to a gene: 15. This CDR3 reads CASSYSKFRTGKEEQYF. DNA of the CDR3: TGTGCCAGCAGTTACTCGAAATTCCGGACAGGTAAAGAGGAGCAGTACTTC.

The CDR3 bases are TGTGCCACCAGTGACCCAGGGGTTGGAGGCACAGATACGCAGTATTTT. Amino acids: CATSDPGVGGTDTQYF. V and J are TRBV24-1 and TRBJ2-3; weak D call: TRBD1 (6 bases). Germline CDR1 is KGHDR and CDR2 is SFDVKD. The CDR3 has 16 amino acids. V lost 4 bases to trimming and J lost 1 base, with 14 bases between them.

In its sample, this clonotype was seen many times. For the CDR3, the DNA is TGCGCCAGCTCCTGGACTAGCGGGAGTGATGAGCAGTACTTC. Translation gives CASSWTSGSDEQYF. The chain joins TRBV5-1 to TRBJ2-7, with 13 bases aligning to TRBD2. Germline CDR1 reads SGHRS; CDR2 reads YFSETQ. V dropped 7 bases and J dropped 7; count of bases not matched to a gene: 8. The CDR3 loop spans 14 amino acids.